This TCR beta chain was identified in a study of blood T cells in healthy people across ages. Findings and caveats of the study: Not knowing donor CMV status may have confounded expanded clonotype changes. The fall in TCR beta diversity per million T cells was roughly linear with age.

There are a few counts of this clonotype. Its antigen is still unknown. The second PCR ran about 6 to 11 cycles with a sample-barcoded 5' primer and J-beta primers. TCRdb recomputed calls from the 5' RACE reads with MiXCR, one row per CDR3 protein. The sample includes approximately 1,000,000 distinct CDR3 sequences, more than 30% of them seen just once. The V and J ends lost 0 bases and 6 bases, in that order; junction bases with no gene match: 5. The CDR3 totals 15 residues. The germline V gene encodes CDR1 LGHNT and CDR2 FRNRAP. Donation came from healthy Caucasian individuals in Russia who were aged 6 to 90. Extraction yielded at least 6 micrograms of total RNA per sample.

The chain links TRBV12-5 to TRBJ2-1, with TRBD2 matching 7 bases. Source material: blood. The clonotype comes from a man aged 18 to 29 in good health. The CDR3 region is CASGLVRPSGNEQFF. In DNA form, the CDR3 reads TGTGCTAGTGGTTTGGTACGTCCTAGCGGCAATGAGCAGTTCTTC. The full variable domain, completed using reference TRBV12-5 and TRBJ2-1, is DARVTQTPRHKVTEMGQEVTMRCQPILGHNTVFWYRQTMMQGLELLAYFRNRAPLDDSGMPKDRFSAEMPDATLATLKIQPSEPRDSAVYFCASGLVRPSGNEQFFGPGTRLTVL.